The present T cell receptor beta chain was sequenced within a study of molecular identifiers for immune sequencing clone quantification. Sorted cell numbers of roughly 18,000 to 1,000,000, with 10%, 30% or 50% RNA, served as input for naive CD8 libraries. It was with previously described methods and listed TCR primers that bulk TCR libraries were made. TCRdb processed the PCR reads anew with MiXCR; each CDR3 protein has one entry. Altogether 400,000 to 600,000 distinct CDR3 sequences are present, around 25% being singletons, with the ten largest covering under 0.8%. V was trimmed by 4 bases and J by 6 bases, leaving 19 bases between them. Germline CDR1 and CDR2: LGHNT and FRNRAP. The CDR3 spans 16 residues.

J is TRBJ1-5 and V is TRBV12-5; D is uncertain. This TCR was recovered from a human donor in good health. Some libraries in this study had Jurkat cell RNA spiked in. Sequencing was carried out using naive CD8+ T cells from blood, with Jurkat cell RNA spiked in. Specified subset: FACS-sorted CD8+CD4-CCR7+CD45RA+ naive T cells. CDR3 sequence reads: CASGSLLVDPSQPQHF. CDR3 DNA: TGTGCTAGTGGTTCGTTGTTGGTAGATCCAAGTCAGCCCCAGCATTTT.